Listed here are 14 T cell receptor beta chains from one sample, sequenced in a study of cytomegalovirus exposure and HLA in healthy donors. The PCR had 60 Vbeta and 13 Jbeta primers. Repertoires were generated with immunoSEQ multiplex PCR, while TCRdb's copy carries only in-frame clones and drops some. Its clone listing holds roughly 62,000 clones. Sequenced: PBMCs. These receptors all stem from a male donor in good health and CMV-seronegative.

The rearrangement uses TRBV5-5 and TRBJ2-1; TRBD2 matches 12 bases. The CDR3 length is 14 residues. The V and J ends lost 4 bases and 6 bases, in that order; junction bases with no gene match: 2. Germline lookup yields CDR1 SGHKS and CDR2 YYEKEE (reference sequence). This CDR3 reads CASSPGLAGNEQFF. The CDR3 DNA follows: TGTGCCAGCAGCCCGGGACTAGCGGGCAATGAGCAGTTCTTC.

The chain uses TRBV5-1 and TRBJ2-3, with TRBD1 as a possible D gene (6 bases). The CDR3 runs 16 residues. V dropped 4 bases and J dropped 1 base, with 16 bases sitting between them. Germline CDR1 and CDR2: SGHRS and YFSETQ. CDR3 in DNA: TGCGCCAGCAGCCCCGAGCTGTACAGGGGCACAGATACGCAGTATTTT. Its translation is CASSPELYRGTDTQYF. The whole variable domain, filled in from reference TRBV5-1 and TRBJ2-3, reads KAGVTQTPRYLIKTRGQQVTLSCSPISGHRSVSWYQQTPGQGLQFLFEYFSETQRNKGNFPGRFSGRQFSNSRSEMNVSTLELGDSALYLCASSPELYRGTDTQYFGPGTRLTVL.

V is TRBV6-5 and J is TRBJ2-5; the D gene is possibly TRBD2 (6 bases). The J call is uncertain, as TRBJ2-7 better fits the DNA end. CDR3 size: 15 residues. Germline loops: CDR1 MNHEY, CDR2 SVGAGI. In DNA form, the CDR3 reads TGTGCCAGCAGTTACGGGACTGCGGACACCTACGAGCAGTACTTC. It is translated as CASSYGTADTYEQYF.

With respect to this clone: Compared with germline, one end of the junction differs, possibly owing to a read error. This sequence joins TRBV7-3 and TRBJ2-5, with 12 nucleotides matching TRBD2. Germline-derived CDR1 and CDR2 are SGHTA and FQGTGA. The CDR3 is 15 residues long. CDR3 in amino acids: CASSSGLAGIENQYF. The CDR3 DNA sequence: TGTGCCAGCAGCTCTGGACTAGCGGGAATAGAGAACCAGTACTTC.

The J gene is TRBJ1-2, the V gene TRBV6-5; no reliable D call. CDR1 MNHEY and CDR2 SVGAGI come from the germline V gene. The CDR3 is 14 residues long. Trimming pared 2 bases from V and 4 bases from J, leaving 11 bases between. For the CDR3, the DNA is TGTGCCAGCAGTTACGCGCGGGTGGGCTATGGCTACACCTTC. Its translation is CASSYARVGYGYTF.

The V gene is TRBV7-2, the J gene TRBJ2-7, with D tentatively TRBD1 (6 bases). The CDR3 is made up of 14 amino acids. Trimming removed 6 bases at V and 4 bases at J, with 16 bases between. The V gene's germline CDR1 is SGHTA and CDR2 FQGNSA. CDR3 nucleotides: TGTGCCAGCAGGGACGGACAGTTAGTGTACGAGCAGTACTTC. Protein sequence: CASRDGQLVYEQYF.

The chain couples TRBV18 to TRBJ1-2; 12 bases fit TRBD1. V lost 3 bases and J lost 3; bases outside the gene matches: 2. This CDR3 has 15 residues. Germline V gene data show CDR1 as KGHSH and CDR2 as LQKENI. The CDR3, as DNA: TGTGCCAGCTCACCCGGGACAGGGGGCGACTATGGCTACACCTTC. Amino acids: CASSPGTGGDYGYTF.

The chain carries TRBV28 and TRBJ1-5, with 8 bases lining up with TRBD1. CDR3 size: 15 residues. Germline CDR1 is MDHEN and CDR2 is SYDVKM. V dropped 2 bases and J dropped 6; count of bases not matched to a gene: 6. CDR3 sequence (DNA): TGTGCCAGCAGTTTACGGACAGGGAGAGGTCAGCCCCAGCATTTT. Translation gives CASSLRTGRGQPQHF. Full variable domain (remainder filled in from reference TRBV28 and TRBJ1-5): DVKVTQSSRYLVKRTGEKVFLECVQDMDHENMFWYRQDPGLGLRLIYFSYDVKMKEKGDIPEGYSVSREKKERFSLILESASTNQTSMYLCASSLRTGRGQPQHFGDGTRLSIL.

The chain links TRBV28 to TRBJ1-2; no firm D call. Between the trimmed V and J ends, which lost 4 bases and 5 bases, there was a span of 11 bases. This CDR3 has 13 amino acids. Germline V CDR1 and CDR2: MDHEN, SYDVKM. CDR3 in DNA: TGTGCCAGCAGTTCCGGGCGGGGTTATGGCTACACCTTC. This gives the protein CASSSGRGYGYTF.

V is TRBV28 and J is TRBJ1-5; D ambiguous. The CDR3 contains 15 residues. The germline V and J ends were trimmed by 6 bases and 6 bases, with 18 bases remaining between them. Per the germline V gene, CDR1 is MDHEN and CDR2 is SYDVKM. The CDR3 DNA is TGTGCCAGCAGCCCCCCCCCAGCGTTCGGTCAGCCCCAGCATTTT. Amino acid sequence: CASSPPPAFGQPQHF.

This sequence joins TRBV4-2 and TRBJ2-3; unclear D gene. Trimming stripped 0 bases from V and 4 bases from J, with 8 bases between. This CDR3 has 14 amino acids. Germline V gene sequence: CDR1 LGHNA, CDR2 YNFKEQ. CDR3 residues: CASSQERSPDTQYF. CDR3 DNA sequence: TGTGCCAGCAGCCAAGAAAGGAGTCCAGATACGCAGTATTTT.

This chain connects TRBV18 to TRBJ2-1; 7 bases fit TRBD1. Germline CDR1 KGHSH, CDR2 LQKENI. The CDR3 runs to 14 residues. The trim removed 3 bases at V and 5 bases at J, leaving 4 bases unmatched. CDR3 region: CASSPDRSDNEQFF. In nucleotides, the CDR3 is TGTGCCAGCTCACCGGACAGGTCCGACAATGAGCAGTTCTTC.

The chain joins TRBV11-3 to TRBJ2-1, with 7 bases identical to TRBD1. Trimming removed 1 base from V and 4 bases from J; junction bases left unmatched: 7. Germline V gives CDR1 SGHNT, CDR2 YENEEA. The CDR3 runs 16 residues. Here the CDR3 reads CASSLGQGLRYNEQFF. DNA for the CDR3: TGTGCCAGCAGCTTAGGACAGGGCCTCCGATACAATGAGCAGTTCTTC.

The V gene is TRBV19, the J gene TRBJ2-6, with TRBD2 matching over 7 bases. The V gene end was trimmed by 2 bases and the J gene end by 1 base; junction bases not matched to a gene: 11. CDR1 and CDR2 (germline): LNHDA, SQIVND (reference sequence). This CDR3 contains 19 residues. The CDR3 sequence is CASSIYQGGSGSGANVLTF. The CDR3 region has the DNA TGTGCCAGTAGTATATACCAGGGAGGGAGCGGGTCTGGGGCCAACGTCCTGACTTTC.